This entry is about one TCR beta chain. J gave up 2 bases and V 6 bases, and 4 bases lay outside the gene matches. This CDR3 has 13 amino acids. The germline gives CDR1 MNHEY, CDR2 SMNVEV (reference sequence). This specimen belongs to a study of blood T cell repertoires in COVID-19. Assay: immunoSEQ multiplex PCR; the TCRdb copy retains only in-frame clones and omits some. The sample has 270,000 or so clones, approximately 87% seen once. The sequence derives from a young woman with COVID-19, enrolled during active disease. The sample comprised peripheral blood. This chain links TRBV27 with TRBJ2-7, with 7 bases identical to TRBD1. The CDR3 sequence is CASSRTGTYEQYF. The CDR3 coding sequence is TGTGCCAGCAGCAGGACAGGAACCTACGAGCAGTACTTC.